Following are 27 T cell receptor beta chains from one sample sequenced in a study of blood T cell repertoires in COVID-19. This table comes from immunoSEQ multiplex PCR, and its TCRdb copy is limited to in-frame clones, with some not included. The sample lists 85,000 to 100,000 clones; around 85% were seen once. Sample: peripheral blood. These receptors were collected from a woman aged 60 to 75 with COVID-19, enrolled during active disease.

This rearrangement joins TRBV7-6 to TRBJ1-4, with 8 bases matching TRBD1. J gave up 0 bases and V 2 bases, and 5 bases lay outside the gene matches. The V gene's germline CDR1 is SGHVS and CDR2 FNYEAQ. CDR3 length: 17 amino acids. As DNA, the CDR3 is TGTGCCAGCAGCTTATTCCGACAGGGGCCAACTAATGAAAAACTGTTTTTT. The encoded protein is CASSLFRQGPTNEKLFF.

This chain uses TRBV11-2 with TRBJ1-2, with 8 bases matching TRBD1. The V gene end was trimmed by 6 bases and the J gene end by 7 bases; junction bases not matched to a gene: 4. This CDR3 has 12 amino acids. The germline V gene encodes CDR1 SGHAT and CDR2 FQNNGV. Here the CDR3 reads CASRATGGGYTF. The DNA for the CDR3 is TGTGCCAGCAGAGCCACAGGGGGTGGCTACACCTTC.

This sequence joins TRBV3-1 (or the pseudogene TRBV3-2) and TRBJ2-1; TRBD2 matches at 11 bases. Trimming at V came to 4 bases and at J to 0 bases, leaving 2 bases not matched to a gene. The CDR3 spans 16 residues. Germline V CDR1 and CDR2: LGHDT, YNNKEL (reference sequence). The CDR3: CASSRTSGGSYNEQFF. DNA of the CDR3: TGTGCCAGCAGCCGAACTAGCGGGGGCTCCTACAATGAGCAGTTCTTC.

This chain connects TRBV5-6 to TRBJ1-2, with 7 bases matching TRBD1. With 4 bases clipped from V and 5 bases from J, the junction kept 14 bases outside the gene matches. The CDR3 is 16 amino acids. Germline CDR1 SGHDT, CDR2 YYEEEE. The CDR3 loop reads CASSPHPKQGLYGYTF. The CDR3 DNA reads TGTGCCAGCAGCCCCCATCCGAAACAGGGGCTATATGGCTACACCTTC. Full variable domain (remainder filled in from reference TRBV5-6 and TRBJ1-2): DAGVTQSPTHLIKTRGQQVTLRCSPKSGHDTVSWYQQALGQGPQFIFQYYEEEERQRGNFPDRFSGHQFPNYSSELNVNALLLGDSALYLCASSPHPKQGLYGYTFGSGTRLTVV.

V is TRBV5-1 and J is TRBJ1-1; TRBD1 matches at 8 bases. J gave up 1 base and V 2 bases, and 13 bases lay outside the gene matches. Germline-derived CDR1 and CDR2 are SGHRS and YFSETQ. The CDR3 loop spans 18 amino acids. The CDR3 loop reads CASSFVRTGRSRNTEAFF. CDR3 sequence (DNA): TGCGCCAGCAGCTTTGTTCGGACAGGGCGATCTCGGAACACTGAAGCTTTCTTT.

The chain has TRBV4-2 and TRBJ2-4, with a possible D match to TRBD2 (5 bases). Trimming stripped 1 base from V and 8 bases from J, with 12 bases between. Germline CDR1 is LGHNA and CDR2 is YNFKEQ. The length of the CDR3 is 14 residues. The CDR3 coding sequence is TGTGCCAGCAGCCAAGGGACGCGGGCGTACATTCAGTACTTC. Its protein product is CASSQGTRAYIQYF.

The sample holds one count of this clone. For the CDR3, the DNA is TGTGCCTGGAGTCCTAACTCCTATGGCTACACCTTC. Amino acids: CAWSPNSYGYTF. This rearrangement joins TRBV30 to TRBJ1-2; no clear D. CDR1 and CDR2 from the germline V gene are GTSNPN and SVGIG (reference sequence). This CDR3 comprises 12 residues. Trimming shortened V by 2 bases and J by 4 bases, and 8 bases separated the two germline ends.

The chain combines TRBV9 with TRBJ1-1; 8 positions agree with TRBD1. V lost 3 bases to trimming and J lost 9 bases; unmatched junction nucleotides: 7. The length of the CDR3 is 13 residues. From germline, CDR1 is SGDLS and CDR2 YYNGEE. This CDR3 reads CASSERDRTKAFF. The CDR3 DNA is TGTGCCAGCAGCGAGAGGGACAGGACTAAAGCTTTCTTT.

This chain links TRBV5-1 with TRBJ1-4; the match to TRBD1 covers 9 bases. The CDR3 consists of 15 residues. J gave up 6 bases and V 1 base, and 4 bases lay outside the gene matches. CDR1 is SGHRS, CDR2 YFSETQ, per germline. CDR3 coding DNA: TGCGCCAGCAGCTTGAATGGACAGGGGCATGAAAAACTGTTTTTT. Its translation is CASSLNGQGHEKLFF.

The chain is built from TRBV5-5 and TRBJ1-1, with 7 positions matching TRBD1. The germline V gene has CDR1 SGHKS and CDR2 YYEKEE (reference sequence). J gave up 5 bases and V 3 bases, and 13 bases lay outside the gene matches. The CDR3 runs 16 residues. CDR3 residues: CASSSWSEGARTEAFF. The DNA of the CDR3 is TGTGCCAGCAGCTCCTGGAGCGAGGGGGCGAGGACTGAAGCTTTCTTT.

The chain carries TRBV5-6 and TRBJ2-2; 10 bases are shared with TRBD1. The CDR3 spans 15 residues. CDR1 SGHDT and CDR2 YYEEEE come from the germline V gene. V lost 3 bases and J lost 7; bases outside the gene matches: 6. Here the CDR3 reads CASSSGTGADGELFF. The CDR3 DNA sequence: TGTGCCAGCAGCTCCGGGACAGGGGCCGACGGGGAGCTGTTTTTT.

V gene TRBV7-2 combines with J gene TRBJ2-1, with 9 bases matching TRBD2. CDR1 is SGHTA and CDR2 is FQGNSA in the germline V gene. The CDR3 loop spans 14 amino acids. The V and J ends lost 4 bases and 8 bases, in that order; junction bases with no gene match: 6. The CDR3 DNA reads TGTGCCAGCAGCTCCGGACTAGCGAGCGATGAGCAGTTCTTC. Translating gives CASSSGLASDEQFF.

The genes are TRBV7-2 and TRBJ1-2, with a tentative D call TRBD1 (6 bases). The germline V gene has CDR1 SGHTA and CDR2 FQGNSA. The CDR3 is made up of 16 amino acids. Trimming removed 1 base at V and 0 bases at J, with 12 bases between. The CDR3 DNA sequence: TGTGCCAGCAGCTTAGTTAGTACAGGGACTAACTATGGCTACACCTTC. Translated: CASSLVSTGTNYGYTF.

The CDR3 region has the DNA TGTGCCAGCAGCGCCGGGGACAGGGGATCACCCCTCCACTTT. Its translation is CASSAGDRGSPLHF. J is TRBJ1-6 and V is TRBV6-5; 10 bases match TRBD1. With V trimmed by 6 bases and J by 10 bases, 6 bases remained unmatched. Germline values: CDR1 MNHEY, CDR2 SVGAGI. The CDR3 is 14 amino acids.

V and J are TRBV6-1 and TRBJ2-3; 11 bases match TRBD1. This CDR3 comprises 20 residues. After removal of 3 bases from V and 0 bases from J, the junction contained 14 bases not matched to a gene. CDR1 and CDR2 from the germline V gene are MNHNS and SASEGT. The CDR3 reads CASSDFGQGASLASTDTQYF. The CDR3 nucleotides read TGTGCCAGCAGTGATTTCGGACAGGGGGCGAGCCTGGCTAGCACAGATACGCAGTATTTT.

This clone was picked up a small number of times. The chain recombines TRBV4-3 with TRBJ1-1; 12 nucleotides agree with TRBD1. Germline V gene lookup returns CDR1 LGHNA and CDR2 YSLEER. V lost 0 bases, J lost 10 bases, and 3 bases stayed unmatched. The CDR3 is 14 residues long. The CDR3 sequence is CASSQEGDRGRAFF. For the CDR3, the DNA is TGCGCCAGCAGCCAAGAAGGGGACAGGGGGCGAGCTTTCTTT.

The table lists this clone with a count of one. The J gene is TRBJ1-5, the V gene TRBV11-2; TRBD1 might be the D (5 bases). With 4 bases removed from V and 0 bases from J, the gap between germline ends came to 10 bases. This CDR3 region has 15 residues. CDR1 and CDR2 from the germline V gene are SGHAT and FQNNGV. The CDR3 region is CASSWGVTSNQPQHF. The CDR3 DNA is TGTGCCAGCAGCTGGGGGGTCACTAGCAATCAGCCCCAGCATTTT.

CDR3 sequence reads: CASAGPRNTIYF. The DNA for the CDR3 is TGTGCCAGCGCAGGGCCCCGGAACACCATATATTTT. This chain joins TRBV19 and TRBJ1-3, with D perhaps TRBD1 (5 bases). Trimming removed 9 bases at V and 7 bases at J, with 13 bases between. There are 12 residues in the CDR3. CDR1 and CDR2 from the germline V gene are LNHDA and SQIVND (reference sequence).

The chain employs TRBV28 and TRBJ1-2; D ambiguous. CDR1 and CDR2 (germline): MDHEN, SYDVKM. The CDR3 is 15 residues long. V lost 1 base, J lost 4 bases, and 13 bases lay in between. Here the CDR3 reads CASSLLGQALYGYTF. As DNA, the CDR3 is TGTGCCAGCAGTTTATTGGGTCAGGCTCTCTATGGCTACACCTTC.

This sequence joins TRBV5-1 and TRBJ2-7, with TRBD2 identical over 7 bases. The CDR3 sequence is 16 residues long. Trimming cost V 0 bases and J 3 bases; bases outside gene matches: 9. Germline assignment: CDR1 SGHRS and CDR2 YFSETQ. This CDR3 reads CASSLGGGFGVYEQYF. CDR3 DNA sequence: TGCGCCAGCAGCTTGGGGGGAGGGTTTGGGGTCTACGAGCAGTACTTC.

In this sample, this clone turned up a few times. This rearrangement joins TRBV3-1 (or the pseudogene TRBV3-2) to TRBJ1-2, with 8 positions matching TRBD1. This CDR3 has 14 amino acids. In germline, CDR1 is LGHDT, CDR2 YNNKEL (reference sequence). V lost 6 bases, J lost 6 bases, and 9 bases stayed unmatched. CDR3 nucleotide sequence: TGTGCCAGCAGGGGGACAGGACGGCGGGATGGCTACACCTTC. It specifies CASRGTGRRDGYTF.

The V call is TRBV11-3, the J call TRBJ1-5; the D is unclear. The V end was cut by 0 bases, the J end by 3 bases, with 9 bases between. This CDR3 comprises 15 residues. Germline assignment: CDR1 SGHNT and CDR2 YENEEA. CDR3 loop: CASSLEEGSNQPQHF. CDR3 coding DNA: TGTGCCAGCAGCTTAGAGGAGGGTTCCAATCAGCCCCAGCATTTT.

V usage is TRBV28 and J usage is TRBJ1-6; TRBD1 matches 7 bases. Germline loops: CDR1 MDHEN, CDR2 SYDVKM. CDR3 size: 15 residues. Trimming removed 7 bases from V and 7 bases from J; junction bases left unmatched: 10. The CDR3 is CASTREGAGNSPLHF. In DNA, the CDR3 is TGTGCCAGCACCCGAGAGGGGGCGGGCAATTCACCCCTCCACTTT.

This chain uses TRBV7-9 with TRBJ1-5, with D possibly matching TRBD1 (6 bases). The germline V gene has CDR1 SEHNR and CDR2 FQNEAQ (reference sequence). V shed 10 bases and J shed 3 bases, with 19 bases lying between them. CDR3 length equals 15 residues. The DNA of the CDR3 is TGTGCCAACAGGGTAGCCGAACCCCACAATCAGCCCCAGCATTTT. This translates into CANRVAEPHNQPQHF.

V and J are TRBV15 and TRBJ2-3, with D hard to call. Trimming pared 3 bases from V and 4 bases from J, leaving 8 bases between. Germline values: CDR1 LNHNV, CDR2 YYDKDF (reference sequence). The length of the CDR3 is 13 residues. The CDR3 here is CATSRAPPDTQYF. In DNA, the CDR3 is TGTGCCACCAGCAGGGCCCCTCCAGATACGCAGTATTTT.

This chain joins TRBV2 and TRBJ2-7; a possible D gene is TRBD1 (5 bases). The CDR3 is 13 residues long. Trimming removed 7 bases at V and 2 bases at J, with 12 bases between. In germline, CDR1 is SNHLY, CDR2 FYNNEI. The CDR3 is CASNQGFAYEQYF. The CDR3 DNA is TGTGCCAGCAATCAGGGATTTGCCTACGAGCAGTACTTC.

The chain employs TRBV10-1 and TRBJ1-5; D not certain. Germline assignment: CDR1 WNHNN and CDR2 SYGVQD (reference sequence). The V gene lost 6 bases and the J gene lost 0 bases, with 12 bases spanning the gap. The length of the CDR3 is 15 residues. CDR3 sequence (DNA): TGCGCCAGCAGCCATGGGAGGCATAGCAATCAGCCCCAGCATTTT. Translating it yields CASSHGRHSNQPQHF.